The 9 T cell receptor beta chains presented below share a single source sample, sequenced in a study of blood T cell repertoires in COVID-19. TCRdb keeps only in-frame clones here, not all; method: immunoSEQ multiplex PCR. The sample consists of about 170,000 clones, 85% to 90% of them appearing once. Sequencing was performed on peripheral blood. Receptor source: a man younger than 30 with active or convalescent COVID-19.

The V and J genes are TRBV25-1 and TRBJ2-1; D gene ambiguous. The germline V gene encodes CDR1 MGHDK and CDR2 SYGVNS. The V end lost 8 bases, the J end lost 4 bases, and 15 bases lay between the germline ends. This CDR3 has 14 amino acids. CDR3 protein: CASALDLSYNEQFF. CDR3 coding DNA: TGTGCCAGCGCACTTGACTTAAGTTACAATGAGCAGTTCTTC.

This clone occurred once. J is TRBJ1-5 and V is TRBV6-4; D is unresolved. The CDR3 has 14 residues. Germline V gives CDR1 MRHNA, CDR2 SNTAGT. V was clipped by 4 bases and J by 4 bases, with 11 bases between them. The CDR3 sequence is CASSVEAGNQPQHF. The CDR3 nucleotides are TGTGCCAGCAGTGTGGAGGCGGGGAATCAGCCCCAGCATTTT.

The chain joins TRBV19 to TRBJ1-4, with D unclear. The CDR3 extends over 14 amino acids. The germline V gene has CDR1 LNHDA and CDR2 SQIVND (reference sequence). Trimming removed 5 bases from V and 8 bases from J, with 15 bases in between. CDR3 DNA sequence: TGTGCCAGTAGTGCGGCACGTCGCTTCGAAAAACTGTTTTTT. Encoded protein: CASSAARRFEKLFF. Filled out from reference TRBV19 and TRBJ1-4, the complete variable domain reads DGGITQSPKYLFRKEGQNVTLSCEQNLNHDAMYWYRQDPGQGLRLIYYSQIVNDFQKGDIAEGYSVSREKKESFPLTVTSAQKNPTAFYLCASSAARRFEKLFFGSGTQLSVL.

This clone was seen only a few times. V gene TRBV7-3 combines with J gene TRBJ2-3, with a tentative D call TRBD1 (6 bases). The V gene's germline CDR1 is SGHTA and CDR2 FQGTGA. V lost 3 bases to trimming and J lost 1 base, with 8 bases between them. The CDR3 runs 14 residues. The chain's CDR3 is CASSFEGGTDTQYF. The CDR3 region has the DNA TGTGCCAGCAGCTTCGAGGGGGGCACAGATACGCAGTATTTT.

The rearrangement joins TRBV7-2 to TRBJ2-7; TRBD1 aligns across 7 bases. The CDR3 contains 16 residues. V trimming: 4 bases; J trimming: 9 bases; junction bases outside the gene matches: 18. Germline V gene data show CDR1 as SGHTA and CDR2 as FQGNSA. The CDR3 loop reads CASSSNRDSFSTRQYF. CDR3 sequence (DNA): TGTGCCAGCAGCTCCAATCGGGACAGCTTTTCTACGAGGCAGTACTTC.

The chain recombines TRBV5-8 with TRBJ1-5; D is undetermined. The CDR3 has 18 residues. Trimming stripped 1 base from V and 0 bases from J, with 17 bases between. Germline lookup yields CDR1 SGHTS and CDR2 YDEGEE. CDR3 amino acids: CASSLSRGGSDSNQPQHF. CDR3 nucleotide sequence: TGTGCCAGCAGCTTGTCTCGGGGTGGCAGCGATAGCAATCAGCCCCAGCATTTT. The complete variable domain, with remaining parts taken from reference TRBV5-8 and TRBJ1-5, reads EAGVTQSPTHLIKTRGQQATLRCSPISGHTSVYWYQQALGLGLQFLLWYDEGEERNRGNFPPRFSGRQFPNYSSELNVNALELEDSALYLCASSLSRGGSDSNQPQHFGDGTRLSIL.

The gene calls are TRBV5-1 and TRBJ2-3, with no clear D. This CDR3 is built from 14 residues. The germline gives CDR1 SGHRS, CDR2 YFSETQ. Trimming removed 0 bases at V and 5 bases at J, with 10 bases between. The chain's CDR3 is CASSLEDSEDTQYF. The CDR3 region has the DNA TGCGCCAGCAGCTTGGAAGACTCGGAAGATACGCAGTATTTT.

J is TRBJ2-2 and V is TRBV2, with TRBD1 as a possible D gene (6 bases). The CDR3 is made up of 13 amino acids. The germline V and J ends were trimmed by 8 bases and 6 bases, with 13 bases remaining between them. Germline-derived CDR1 and CDR2 are SNHLY and FYNNEI. CDR3: CASLLQGSGELFF. CDR3 coding DNA: TGTGCCAGCCTTTTACAGGGTTCCGGGGAGCTGTTTTTT.

The V call is TRBV18, the J call TRBJ2-1, with 8 bases matching TRBD2. The germline CDR1 and CDR2 sequences are KGHSH and LQKENI. The length of the CDR3 is 15 residues. V lost 2 bases to trimming and J lost 4 bases; unmatched junction nucleotides: 4. CDR3 nucleotides: TGTGCCAGCTCACCATTAGCGGGGCAGTACAATGAGCAGTTCTTC. Translating gives CASSPLAGQYNEQFF.